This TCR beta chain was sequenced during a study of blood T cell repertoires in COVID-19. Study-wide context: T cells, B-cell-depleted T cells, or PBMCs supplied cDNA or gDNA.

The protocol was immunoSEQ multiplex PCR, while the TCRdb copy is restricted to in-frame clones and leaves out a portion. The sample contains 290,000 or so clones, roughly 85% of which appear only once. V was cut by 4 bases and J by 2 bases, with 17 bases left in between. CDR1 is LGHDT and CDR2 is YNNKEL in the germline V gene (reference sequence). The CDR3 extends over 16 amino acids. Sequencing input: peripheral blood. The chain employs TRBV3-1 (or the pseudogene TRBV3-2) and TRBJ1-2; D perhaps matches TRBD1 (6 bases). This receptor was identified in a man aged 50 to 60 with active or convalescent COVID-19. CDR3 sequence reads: CASSRDTRGLNYGYTF. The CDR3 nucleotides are TGTGCCAGCAGCCGGGACACTCGAGGTTTAAACTATGGCTACACCTTC.